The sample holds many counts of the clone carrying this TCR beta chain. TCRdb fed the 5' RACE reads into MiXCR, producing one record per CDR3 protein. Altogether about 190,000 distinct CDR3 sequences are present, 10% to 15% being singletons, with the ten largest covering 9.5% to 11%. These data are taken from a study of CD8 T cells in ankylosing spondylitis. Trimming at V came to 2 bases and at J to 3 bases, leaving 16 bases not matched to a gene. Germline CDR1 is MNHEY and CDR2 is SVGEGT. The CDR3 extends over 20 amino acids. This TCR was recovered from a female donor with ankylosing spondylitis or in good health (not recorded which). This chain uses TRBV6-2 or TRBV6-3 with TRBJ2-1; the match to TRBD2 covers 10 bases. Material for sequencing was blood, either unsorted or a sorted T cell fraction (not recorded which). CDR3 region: CASSYGMESGRASDYNEQFF. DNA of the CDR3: TGTGCCAGCAGTTACGGTATGGAGAGCGGGAGGGCCTCGGACTACAATGAGCAGTTCTTC.